What follows are 27 T cell receptor beta chains derived from one specimen sequenced in a study of shared clonotypes between healthy human individuals. Only in-frame clones appear in the TCRdb table, and some are missing; sequencing was by immunoSEQ multiplex PCR. The data contain around 1.1 million clones, approximately 75% of them singletons. The specimen was memory CD4+ T cells from PBMCs. The subset is: CD45RA-negative fraction. Every receptor here comes from a man aged 18 to 29 in good health. Some clones in this sample may be carry-over from other donors' samples.

In this sample, this clone turned up once. The gene calls are TRBV28 and TRBJ1-4, with no clear D. The V and J ends lost 5 bases and 0 bases respectively, with 10 bases between them. From germline, CDR1 is MDHEN and CDR2 SYDVKM. The CDR3 contains 15 residues. CDR3 sequence: CASSVAGATNEKLFF. The CDR3 nucleotides read TGTGCCAGCAGTGTGGCGGGTGCAACTAATGAAAAACTGTTTTTT.

About this clone: One base away lies a much larger clone, so this may be a sequencing read error. Other nucleotide sequences from this sample produce the same CDR3. This chain connects TRBV5-1 to TRBJ1-5; D might be TRBD1 (6 bases). The germline CDR1 and CDR2 sequences are SGHRS and YFSETQ. V was cut by 0 bases and J by 4 bases, with 8 bases left in between. This CDR3 has 14 amino acids. The CDR3 sequence: CASSLEGGNQPQHF. For the CDR3, the DNA is TGCGCCAGCAGCTTGGAGGGGGGTAATCAGCCCCAGCATTTT.

This clone has only one observation. The V and J genes are TRBV4-2 and TRBJ2-5; 7 nucleotides match TRBD2. The germline gives CDR1 LGHNA, CDR2 YNFKEQ. The CDR3 is 14 amino acids. V trimming: 2 bases; J trimming: 5 bases; junction bases outside the gene matches: 5. DNA of the CDR3: TGTGCCAGCAGCCAACCGGGAGGACGGGAGACCCAGTACTTC. This gives the protein CASSQPGGRETQYF.

The chain uses TRBV18 and TRBJ2-4, with D unresolved. The germline CDR1 and CDR2 sequences are KGHSH and LQKENI. The CDR3 loop spans 14 amino acids. V was pared by 2 bases and J by 3 bases, with 8 bases between. The CDR3 loop reads CASSPSRVKNIQYF. The CDR3 nucleotides are TGTGCCAGCTCACCAAGTAGAGTCAAAAACATTCAGTACTTC. Using reference TRBV18 and TRBJ2-4 for the parts outside the CDR3, the full variable domain is NAGVMQNPRHLVRRRGQEARLRCSPMKGHSHVYWYRQLPEEGLKFMVYLQKENIIDESGMPKERFSAEFPKEGPSILRIQQVVRGDSAAYFCASSPSRVKNIQYFGAGTRLSVL.

The chain links TRBV10-2 to TRBJ1-5; D remains ambiguous. The V end lost 4 bases, the J end lost 6 bases, and 16 bases lay between the germline ends. CDR1 and CDR2 (germline): WSHSY, SAAADI. The CDR3 has 15 amino acids. DNA of the CDR3: TGCGCCAGCAGTGGGTGGAGGAGAATGGGTCAGCCCCAGCATTTT. Translated, it gives CASSGWRRMGQPQHF.

About this clone: A much more abundant neighbour one base away suggests this may be a read error. The same CDR3 arises from other DNA sequences in this sample as well. V and J are TRBV5-4 and TRBJ2-7; 11 positions agree with TRBD2. The V gene's germline CDR1 is SGHNT and CDR2 YYREEE (reference sequence). The CDR3 length is 14 residues. V trimming: 5 bases; J trimming: 2 bases; junction bases outside the gene matches: 3. The CDR3 DNA is TGTGCCAGCAGTCTAGCGGGAGGAACCTACGAGCAGTACTTC. It specifies CASSLAGGTYEQYF.

V gene TRBV5-5 combines with J gene TRBJ2-6, with a weak D call TRBD1 (6 bases). Trimming took 3 bases from V and 1 from J, leaving 11 bases between them. CDR1 and CDR2 from the germline V gene are SGHKS and YYEKEE (reference sequence). The CDR3 length is 16 residues. The DNA for the CDR3 is TGTGCCAGCAGCTCACAGGGTGGTTCTGGGGCCAACGTCCTGACTTTC. Its translation: CASSSQGGSGANVLTF.

The rearrangement joins TRBV11-3 to TRBJ1-2, with D hard to call. V lost 1 base and J 4 bases, leaving 10 bases between the germline ends. The CDR3 totals 14 residues. Germline CDR1 reads SGHNT; CDR2 reads YENEEA. CDR3 sequence reads: CASSLATGPYGYTF. The CDR3 DNA reads TGTGCCAGCAGCTTAGCGACGGGCCCCTATGGCTACACCTTC.

The rearrangement joins TRBV11-2 to TRBJ1-3; D is unresolved. Deletions cut 1 base from V and 0 bases from J, with 10 bases between. Germline loops: CDR1 SGHAT, CDR2 FQNNGV. This CDR3 is built from 16 residues. The CDR3, as DNA: TGTGCCAGCAGCTTAGCGAGATCGAGCTCTGGAAACACCATATATTTT. Its translation: CASSLARSSSGNTIYF.

J is TRBJ2-5 and V is TRBV27; D perhaps matches TRBD1 (5 bases). The CDR3 runs to 14 residues. The V end was cut by 6 bases, the J end by 2 bases, with 13 bases between. Germline V gene lookup returns CDR1 MNHEY and CDR2 SMNVEV (reference sequence). The CDR3 is CASRGLSEQETQYF. The CDR3 region has the DNA TGTGCCAGCAGGGGGCTAAGTGAACAAGAGACCCAGTACTTC.

This clone was recorded once. V and J are TRBV10-3 and TRBJ2-7; D is unresolved. The V end lost 2 bases, the J end lost 6 bases, and 8 bases lay between the germline ends. CDR1 is ENHRY and CDR2 is SYGVKD in the germline V gene. The CDR3 extends over 12 amino acids. CDR3 sequence reads: CAISEATSEQYF. CDR3 nucleotide sequence: TGTGCCATCAGTGAGGCCACAAGCGAGCAGTACTTC.

In this sample, this clone turned up a few times. This sequence joins TRBV2 and TRBJ2-5; 7 bases fit TRBD1. The CDR3 sequence is 13 residues long. V trimming: 5 bases; J trimming: 3 bases; junction bases outside the gene matches: 3. Germline V lookup: CDR1 SNHLY, CDR2 FYNNEI. CDR3 bases: TGTGCCAGCAGTTTGACAGGGAAAGAGACCCAGTACTTC. Its protein is CASSLTGKETQYF.

This clone was seen more than once but under ten times. This chain connects TRBV4-1 to TRBJ2-7, with a possible D match to TRBD1 (6 bases). Germline assignment: CDR1 MGHRA and CDR2 YSYEKL. There are 14 residues in the CDR3. V shed 3 bases and J shed 3 bases, with 12 bases lying between them. The CDR3 here is CASSHLGQNYEQYF. The CDR3 nucleotides are TGCGCCAGCAGCCACCTAGGACAGAACTACGAGCAGTACTTC.

This chain connects TRBV6-1 to TRBJ1-3; D is ambiguous. CDR1 and CDR2 (germline): MNHNS, SASEGT. CDR3 size: 16 residues. With 4 bases removed from V and 0 bases from J, the gap between germline ends came to 13 bases. The CDR3 here is CASSASHTVSGNTIYF. The CDR3 DNA reads TGTGCCAGCAGTGCCTCACACACCGTCTCTGGAAACACCATATATTTT.

This rearrangement joins TRBV28 to TRBJ2-3; D may correspond to TRBD1 or TRBD2 (5 bases each). V was pared by 3 bases and J by 2 bases, with 12 bases between. CDR3 length: 15 amino acids. Germline CDR1 is MDHEN and CDR2 is SYDVKM. The CDR3 DNA reads TGTGCCAGCAGTTTGCCCCGGGGCCTCACAGATACGCAGTATTTT. This gives the protein CASSLPRGLTDTQYF.

This clone was counted a single time. This chain joins TRBV20-1 and TRBJ2-1; 7 bases align to TRBD2. CDR1 is DFQATT, CDR2 SNEGSKA, per germline (reference sequence). The CDR3 runs 11 residues. CDR3 DNA sequence: TGCAGCTCGCGGGAGAACAATGAGCAGTTCTTC. It specifies CSSRENNEQFF.

V is TRBV7-9 and J is TRBJ1-6, with a tentative D call TRBD1 (6 bases). V was trimmed by 1 base and J by 7 bases, leaving 11 bases between them. The CDR3 totals 15 residues. The germline CDR1 and CDR2 sequences are SEHNR and FQNEAQ (reference sequence). CDR3 region: CASSLGGARNSPLHF. CDR3 in DNA: TGTGCCAGCAGCTTAGGGGGGGCTAGGAATTCACCCCTCCACTTT.

The table lists this clone with a count of one. V gene TRBV7-9 combines with J gene TRBJ2-2; 9 bases are shared with TRBD1. The ends lost 6 bases at V and 5 bases at J; junction bases unmatched: 7. Germline loops: CDR1 SEHNR, CDR2 FQNEAQ (reference sequence). The CDR3 runs to 15 residues. The CDR3 coding sequence is TGTGCCAGCAGACGCCGGACAGGGGAGACCGGGGAGCTGTTTTTT. Amino acids: CASRRRTGETGELFF.

This chain uses TRBV2 with TRBJ1-2; D not certain. With 6 bases removed from V and 4 bases from J, the gap between germline ends came to 9 bases. Germline CDR1 is SNHLY and CDR2 is FYNNEI. The CDR3 length is 12 residues. CDR3 coding DNA: TGTGCCAGCAGAGGCCAGATCTATGGCTACACCTTC. Its translation is CASRGQIYGYTF.

The rearrangement uses TRBV11-3 and TRBJ2-2; weak D call: TRBD2 (6 bases). The CDR3 contains 12 residues. Germline CDR1 reads SGHNT; CDR2 reads YENEEA. V lost 5 bases to trimming and J lost 8 bases, with 9 bases between them. The CDR3 bases are TGTGCCAGCAGCCCGGGGGAGGGGGAGCTGTTTTTT. This translates into CASSPGEGELFF.

CDR3 in DNA: TGTGCCAGCAGTGTGGGCGGGAGAGGGACCGGGGAGCTGTTTTTT. This sequence encodes CASSVGGRGTGELFF. The rearrangement links TRBV2 to TRBJ2-2; 7 nucleotides agree with TRBD2. With 4 bases clipped from V and 5 bases from J, the junction kept 7 bases outside the gene matches. This CDR3 is built from 15 residues. Germline CDR1 and CDR2: SNHLY and FYNNEI.

The V gene is TRBV18, the J gene TRBJ2-7, with D unclear. From germline, CDR1 is KGHSH and CDR2 LQKENI. V shed 2 bases and J shed 0 bases, with 8 bases lying between them. The CDR3 runs 14 residues. The CDR3, as DNA: TGTGCCAGCTCACCAGGGATACCCTCCTACGAGCAGTACTTC. Translated: CASSPGIPSYEQYF.

This clone showed up many times. This chain joins TRBV11-2 and TRBJ2-5, with D perhaps TRBD2 (6 bases). The CDR3 extends over 13 amino acids. Germline V lookup: CDR1 SGHAT, CDR2 FQNNGV. V gave up 5 bases and J gave up 5 bases, with 12 bases separating them. The CDR3 reads CASSAGPRETQYF. CDR3 coding DNA: TGTGCCAGCAGCGCGGGGCCTCGGGAGACCCAGTACTTC.

The rearrangement uses TRBV5-1 and TRBJ2-5; TRBD1 or TRBD2 may be the D gene (6 bases each). CDR3 length: 14 residues. V was pared by 1 base and J by 3 bases, with 10 bases between. Germline V gene lookup returns CDR1 SGHRS and CDR2 YFSETQ. The CDR3 DNA is TGCGCCAGCAGCTTGCGGGGGCTGGAAGAGACCCAGTACTTC. This translates into CASSLRGLEETQYF.

The J gene is TRBJ2-7, the V gene TRBV18; the D gene could be TRBD1 or TRBD2 (5 bases each). V was clipped by 2 bases and J by 5 bases, with 13 bases between them. The length of the CDR3 is 14 residues. Germline assignment: CDR1 KGHSH and CDR2 LQKENI. As DNA, the CDR3 is TGTGCCAGCTCACCAACTGCCAGGGACCACGAGCAGTACTTC. Translation gives CASSPTARDHEQYF.

This clone was recorded many times. The chain employs TRBV5-5 and TRBJ1-2; unclear D gene. Per germline, CDR1 SGHKS and CDR2 YYEKEE (reference sequence). V shed 1 base and J shed 5 bases, with 12 bases lying between them. There are 14 residues in the CDR3. The chain's CDR3 is CASSLLHSQYGYTF. In DNA, the CDR3 is TGTGCCAGCAGCTTGCTCCACAGTCAATATGGCTACACCTTC.

CDR3 loop: CASSFHRGSPPEQYF. As DNA, the CDR3 is TGTGCCAGCAGCTTTCACAGGGGGTCCCCTCCGGAGCAGTACTTC. The genes are TRBV7-9 and TRBJ2-7, with TRBD1 identical over 8 bases. Germline V gene data show CDR1 as SEHNR and CDR2 as FQNEAQ (reference sequence). After removal of 3 bases from V and 7 bases from J, the junction contained 11 bases not matched to a gene. CDR3 length equals 15 residues.